Following are 2 T cell receptor beta chains from one sample sequenced in a study of read filtering for tumor transcriptome and immune sequencing. This library used around 400 ng RNA and molecular barcoded adaptors spanning alpha/delta and beta/gamma chains. TCRdb fed the reads into MiXCR, producing one record per CDR3 protein. Of fewer than 25,000 distinct CDR3 sequences in the sample, roughly 19% were seen once. The specimen sequenced was a population of CD138-negative cells sorted from bone marrow. Source of these receptors: a donor over 35 with multiple myeloma.

This clonotype was detected many times. The genes are TRBV29-1 and TRBJ2-6, with 8 bases that match TRBD2. The CDR3 loop spans 16 amino acids. V trimming: 5 bases; J trimming: 2 bases; junction bases outside the gene matches: 8. Per the germline V gene, CDR1 is SQVTM and CDR2 is ANQGSEA. This chain's CDR3 is CSVIAGQGPGANVLTF. As DNA, the CDR3 is TGCAGCGTTATAGCGGGACAAGGCCCTGGGGCCAACGTCCTGACTTTC.

This clonotype was detected once. The conserved phenylalanine or tryptophan normally closing the CDR3 is absent here, so this likely arose from a read error. This sequence joins TRBV6-1 and TRBJ2-7, with 9 bases lining up with TRBD2. Germline V gene lookup returns CDR1 MNHNS and CDR2 SASEGT. The CDR3 runs to 14 residues. V was pared by 6 bases and J by 6 bases, with 9 bases of the junction left unmatched. CDR3 coding DNA: TGTGCCAGCAGAGGACTAGCGAGAGTCGTCGAGCAGTACCTC. It specifies CASRGLARVVEQYL.